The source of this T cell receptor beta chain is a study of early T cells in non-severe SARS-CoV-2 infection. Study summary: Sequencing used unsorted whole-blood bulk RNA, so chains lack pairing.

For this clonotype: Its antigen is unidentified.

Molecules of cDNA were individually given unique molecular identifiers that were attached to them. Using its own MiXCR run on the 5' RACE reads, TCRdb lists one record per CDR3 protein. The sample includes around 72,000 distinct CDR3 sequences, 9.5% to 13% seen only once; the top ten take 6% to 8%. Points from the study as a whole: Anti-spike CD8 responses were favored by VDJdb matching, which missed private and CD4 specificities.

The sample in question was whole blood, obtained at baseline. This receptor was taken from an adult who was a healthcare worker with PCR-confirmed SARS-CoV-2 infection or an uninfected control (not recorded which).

This chain's CDR3 is CASSEDRGRRGGYTF. The CDR3 DNA is TGTGCCAGCAGTGAAGACAGGGGGCGCCGGGGAGGCTACACCTTC. The chain joins TRBV2 to TRBJ1-2, with 9 bases identical to TRBD1. Germline trimming cut 1 base from V and 8 bases from J; bases unmatched to any gene: 8. The CDR3 is made up of 15 amino acids. CDR1 SNHLY and CDR2 FYNNEI come from the germline V gene.